This T cell receptor (beta chain) is drawn from a study of OX40 agonist ivuxolimab in advanced cancers. The wider study: Patients were 82.7% male with ages about 20 to 79, mean about 65.

CDR3 length equals 13 residues. Per the germline V gene, CDR1 is SGHDN and CDR2 is FVKESK. Trimming removed 3 bases at V and 9 bases at J, with 9 bases between. Measured with immunoSEQ multiplex PCR; TCRdb has only the in-frame clones, and not every one. The table has roughly 110,000 clones, just over 90% seen once. The material sequenced was CD4+ or CD8+ T cells sorted from blood, taken in a trial of the OX40 agonist ivuxolimab. This TCR derives from an adult with an advanced solid tumor such as melanoma, head and neck, liver or kidney cancer. The chain is built from TRBV14 and TRBJ1-6; a possible D gene is TRBD1 (5 bases). DNA for the CDR3: TGTGCCAGCAGCCAGACGGGACTTTCACCCCTCCACTTT. Translated, it gives CASSQTGLSPLHF.